Listed below are T cell receptor beta chains from one sample, sequenced in a study of blood T cell repertoires in COVID-19. This table comes from immunoSEQ multiplex PCR, and its TCRdb copy is limited to in-frame clones, with some not included. This repertoire shows around 120,000 clones, around four fifths found once; its top ten account for roughly 25%. Material: peripheral blood. The receptor source for this set is a human donor in a cohort sampled during active COVID-19. Each CDR3 is given with its conserved first and last residue. The D gene is left open where the match is weak. Size tells how often a clone was seen (once, few, many) or the class of an expanded clone, and some rows leave it out.

len	v_gene	abundance	j_gene	d_gene	CDR3aa	CDR3nt
14	TRBV7-2	.	TRBJ2-7	.	CASSSMDRAGEQYF	TGTGCCAGCAGCTCCATGGATCGGGCGGGCGAGCAGTACTTC
16	TRBV24-1	.	TRBJ2-3	.	CATSEPNYDRGDTQYF	TGTGCCACCAGTGAGCCCAACTACGACCGTGGAGATACGCAGTATTTT
17	TRBV27	.	TRBJ1-5	.	CASSYRRGRGSNQPQHF	TGTGCCAGCAGTTACCGACGAGGGAGGGGAAGCAATCAGCCCCAGCATTTT
14	TRBV5-4	.	TRBJ1-1	TRBD1	CASSFGQGGTEAFF	TGTGCCAGCAGCTTCGGACAGGGGGGCACTGAAGCTTTCTTT
11	TRBV7-9	.	TRBJ1-1	.	CASSQRDRAFF	TGTGCCAGCAGCCAGCGGGACCGAGCTTTCTTT
16	TRBV6-2/TRBV6-3	few	TRBJ2-7	TRBD2	CASSYPLAGGSYEQYF	TGTGCCAGCAGTTACCCACTAGCGGGGGGATCCTACGAGCAGTACTTC
10	TRBV12-3/TRBV12-4	.	TRBJ2-7	.	CASRQAEQYF	TGTGCCAGCAGGCAAGCAGAGCAGTACTTC
12	TRBV3-1/TRBV3-2	.	TRBJ1-3	.	CASSQVADTIYF	TGTGCCAGCAGCCAAGTGGCGGACACCATATATTTT
18	TRBV19	.	TRBJ1-5	.	CASSIVLRGIDFRQPQHF	TGTGCCAGTAGTATCGTTCTTAGGGGAATTGATTTTAGACAGCCCCAGCATTTT
15	TRBV13	.	TRBJ2-1	TRBD2	CASSPSPGLVNEQFF	TGTGCCAGCAGCCCCTCCCCTGGACTAGTCAATGAGCAGTTCTTC
14	TRBV4-3	.	TRBJ1-5	.	CASSQESSNQPQHF	TGCGCCAGCAGCCAAGAGTCAAGCAATCAGCCCCAGCATTTT
15	TRBV6-7	.	TRBJ1-6	TRBD1	CASSQPGQENSPLHF	TGTGCCAGCAGCCAACCGGGACAGGAAAATTCACCCCTCCACTTT
18	TRBV5-8	few	TRBJ1-5	.	CASSRDWGESYSNQPQHF	TGTGCCAGCAGCCGAGATTGGGGGGAGTCATATAGCAATCAGCCCCAGCATTTT
15	TRBV2	.	TRBJ1-1	.	CASSERDTFGTEAFF	TGTGCCAGCAGTGAAAGGGACACATTTGGCACTGAAGCTTTCTTT
16	TRBV9	few	TRBJ1-3	.	CASSAVIQGPGNTIYF	TGTGCCAGCAGCGCCGTCATACAGGGACCTGGAAACACCATATATTTT